One and the same sample provided the 24 T cell receptor beta chains below, sequenced in a study of Ad26.COV2.S vaccination and SARS-CoV-2 variants. Produced via immunoSEQ multiplex PCR; TCRdb's table is partial and in-frame only. This sample has about 400,000 clones; about nine tenths occur once, and the top ten carry roughly 3%. Treatment reported: over 15 received Ad26.COV2.S at low or high dose, single or two shots; about 5 received placebo; per-sample allocation not given. On day 63 after the first injection, vaccine and placebo recipients gave samples. Sequencing used peripheral blood, obtained in a trial of Ad26.COV2.S vaccine versus placebo. These receptors were obtained from a person between 18 and 65 years old who received the Ad26.COV2.S COVID-19 vaccine or a placebo.

This chain joins TRBV7-8 and TRBJ2-3; tentative D call: TRBD2 (6 bases). CDR3 length: 15 residues. From germline, CDR1 is SGHVS and CDR2 FQNEAQ. The ends were cut back, 5 bases at V and 1 base at J, with 13 bases in the middle. The CDR3 DNA reads TGTGCCAGCAGCCGTCAGCGGGCCGGCACAGATACGCAGTATTTT. Amino acid sequence: CASSRQRAGTDTQYF.

V is TRBV5-4 and J is TRBJ2-7; 11 bases are a match to TRBD2. Trimming cost V 0 bases and J 0 bases; bases outside gene matches: 8. CDR1 and CDR2 (germline): SGHNT, YYREEE (reference sequence). CDR3 length: 18 residues. DNA of the CDR3: TGTGCCAGCAGCTTGGCCGGGCTAGCGGGGGGACCCTCCTACGAGCAGTACTTC. This gives the protein CASSLAGLAGGPSYEQYF.

This CDR3 reads CASSLSDRYNEQFF. CDR3 coding DNA: TGCGCCAGCAGCTTGTCGGACAGATACAATGAGCAGTTCTTC. The rearrangement uses TRBV5-1 and TRBJ2-1, with a tentative D call TRBD1 (6 bases). This CDR3 has 14 residues. Trimming shortened V by 1 base and J by 4 bases, and 9 bases separated the two germline ends. The germline V gene encodes CDR1 SGHRS and CDR2 YFSETQ.

The chain uses TRBV10-3 and TRBJ2-1; 7 bases line up with TRBD1. The CDR3 spans 15 residues. Germline V gives CDR1 ENHRY, CDR2 SYGVKD. J was trimmed by 6 bases and V by 1 base; bases with no gene match: 6. CDR3 in DNA: TGTGCCATCAGTGAGTTTACAGGGGACCCCAATGAGCAGTTCTTC. It encodes CAISEFTGDPNEQFF.

V usage is TRBV18 and J usage is TRBJ2-2, with 13 bases that match TRBD2. The ends lost 9 bases at V and 4 bases at J; junction bases unmatched: 5. Germline V CDR1 and CDR2: KGHSH, LQKENI. This CDR3 contains 15 residues. CDR3 DNA sequence: TGTGCCAGTTCTGGACTAGCGGGGGCCACCGGGGAGCTGTTTTTT. It specifies CASSGLAGATGELFF.

This sequence joins TRBV11-2 and TRBJ1-2; D unresolved. The ends were cut back, 1 base at V and 8 bases at J, with 17 bases in the middle. Germline CDR1 and CDR2: SGHAT and FQNNGV. This CDR3 region has 15 residues. The CDR3 DNA reads as TGTGCCAGCAGCTTAGTGGGCAGCTTTGTGTCGGGCTACACCTTC. This gives the protein CASSLVGSFVSGYTF.

The rearrangement links TRBV6-4 to TRBJ2-1; weak D call: TRBD1 (7 bases). CDR1 is MRHNA, CDR2 SNTAGT, per germline. V lost 0 bases to trimming and J lost 6 bases, with 9 bases between them. The CDR3 is 14 amino acids. Here the CDR3 DNA reads TGTGCCAGCAGTGACTCGGAGGGGGCCAATGAGCAGTTCTTC. Residues: CASSDSEGANEQFF.

The chain has TRBV5-6 and TRBJ1-1; no reliable D call. CDR1 and CDR2 from the germline V gene are SGHDT and YYEEEE. Trimming removed 4 bases at V and 0 bases at J, with 10 bases between. CDR3 length equals 14 residues. The CDR3 reads CASSSIQMNTEAFF. The DNA of the CDR3 is TGTGCCAGCAGCAGCATCCAGATGAACACTGAAGCTTTCTTT.

The chain uses TRBV28 and TRBJ2-5; TRBD1 agrees at 8 bases. Germline values: CDR1 MDHEN, CDR2 SYDVKM. The CDR3 runs to 15 residues. Trimming removed 5 bases from V and 5 bases from J; junction bases left unmatched: 10. The CDR3 spells CASSERTGFLETQYF. For the CDR3, the DNA is TGTGCCAGCAGTGAGAGGACAGGGTTTTTGGAGACCCAGTACTTC.

This chain links TRBV7-2 with TRBJ1-2; no clear D. CDR1 SGHTA and CDR2 FQGNSA come from the germline V gene. Trimming left V 5 bases short and J 2 bases short, with 12 bases between. This CDR3 is built from 14 residues. CDR3 DNA sequence: TGTGCCAGCAGCAAGGCCGTAGGGAACTATGGCTACACCTTC. Translated: CASSKAVGNYGYTF.

The rearrangement links TRBV27 to TRBJ2-7, with 7 bases lining up with TRBD1. From germline, CDR1 is MNHEY and CDR2 SMNVEV (reference sequence). The length of the CDR3 is 15 residues. The ends lost 8 bases at V and 2 bases at J; junction bases unmatched: 12. The CDR3 is CASSSPGTAAYEQYF. DNA of the CDR3: TGTGCCAGCTCCTCCCCCGGGACAGCTGCCTACGAGCAGTACTTC.

The sample holds one count of this clone. This chain joins TRBV4-1 and TRBJ2-7; 7 nucleotides line up with TRBD1. Germline CDR1 MGHRA, CDR2 YSYEKL. There are 15 residues in the CDR3. Trimming removed 4 bases from V and 3 bases from J; junction bases left unmatched: 9. CDR3 region: CASSPRQGTFYEQYF. In nucleotides, the CDR3 is TGCGCCAGCAGCCCAAGACAGGGAACGTTCTACGAGCAGTACTTC.

The chain recombines TRBV19 with TRBJ1-3; D is uncertain. CDR1 LNHDA and CDR2 SQIVND come from the germline V gene (reference sequence). CDR3 size: 16 residues. V was shortened by 3 bases and J by 0 bases, with 12 bases between the two germline ends. CDR3 DNA sequence: TGTGCCAGTAGTATCCCCCCGTCGGGCTCTGGAAACACCATATATTTT. This gives the protein CASSIPPSGSGNTIYF.

This chain links TRBV5-1 with TRBJ2-7; TRBD2 matches 7 bases. In germline, CDR1 is SGHRS, CDR2 YFSETQ. With 0 bases clipped from V and 2 bases from J, the junction kept 5 bases outside the gene matches. This CDR3 contains 15 residues. The CDR3 DNA is TGCGCCAGCAGCTTGGGACTAGCTATCGCCTACGAGCAGTACTTC. This codes for CASSLGLAIAYEQYF. The full variable domain, its missing parts supplied by reference TRBV5-1 and TRBJ2-7, is KAGVTQTPRYLIKTRGQQVTLSCSPISGHRSVSWYQQTPGQGLQFLFEYFSETQRNKGNFPGRFSGRQFSNSRSEMNVSTLELGDSALYLCASSLGLAIAYEQYFGPGTRLTVT.

The V gene is TRBV15, the J gene TRBJ1-5; TRBD1 aligns across 8 bases. The germline V gene encodes CDR1 LNHNV and CDR2 YYDKDF (reference sequence). The CDR3 is 15 amino acids. V trimming: 1 base; J trimming: 7 bases; junction bases outside the gene matches: 6. DNA of the CDR3: TGTGCCACCAGCAGAGGGACAGGGTTGGAACAGCCCCAGCATTTT. Translated, it gives CATSRGTGLEQPQHF.

The chain employs TRBV3-1 (or the pseudogene TRBV3-2) and TRBJ2-3, with 7 bases matching TRBD1. Looked up from germline, CDR1 is LGHDT and CDR2 is YNNKEL (reference sequence). The CDR3 runs to 16 residues. V lost 3 bases and J lost 2; bases outside the gene matches: 8. The CDR3 reads CASSHSRGYVTDTQYF. CDR3 nucleotide sequence: TGTGCCAGCAGCCATTCCAGGGGGTATGTCACAGATACGCAGTATTTT.

Points on this clone: Other DNA sequences of this sample code for an identical CDR3. The genes are TRBV6-5 and TRBJ2-5, with a tentative D call TRBD1 (6 bases). In germline, CDR1 is MNHEY, CDR2 SVGAGI. Deletions cut 5 bases from V and 5 bases from J, with 12 bases between. The CDR3 covers 13 residues. The CDR3, as DNA: TGTGCCAGCAGTAGCAGGGGCGGGGAGACCCAGTACTTC. It translates to CASSSRGGETQYF.

The rearrangement links TRBV10-3 to TRBJ1-5; 9 nucleotides align to TRBD1. The CDR3 is 17 amino acids. V dropped 5 bases and J dropped 2; count of bases not matched to a gene: 10. Germline CDR1 ENHRY, CDR2 SYGVKD. This chain's CDR3 is CAISQDRDREGNQPQHF. Here the CDR3 DNA reads TGTGCCATCAGTCAAGACCGGGACAGGGAAGGCAATCAGCCCCAGCATTTT.

The gene calls are TRBV7-2 and TRBJ1-2; D gene unclear. This CDR3 is built from 13 residues. Deletions cut 3 bases from V and 8 bases from J, with 13 bases between. Looked up from germline, CDR1 is SGHTA and CDR2 is FQGNSA. The DNA for the CDR3 is TGTGCCAGCAGCTTTTGGGGTCGGAACGGCTACACCTTC. Its translation is CASSFWGRNGYTF.

The CDR3 sequence is CAWSVQDNYGYTF. Here the CDR3 DNA reads TGTGCCTGGAGTGTACAGGATAACTATGGCTACACCTTC. The chain links TRBV30 to TRBJ1-2; TRBD1 is a possible D gene (5 bases). Trimming cost V 0 bases and J 1 base, with 6 bases left between them. The CDR3 has 13 residues. Looked up from germline, CDR1 is GTSNPN and CDR2 is SVGIG (reference sequence).

The V and J genes are TRBV6-5 and TRBJ1-2, with D perhaps TRBD1 (5 bases). Germline values: CDR1 MNHEY, CDR2 SVGAGI. The CDR3 has 12 residues. The V end lost 10 bases, the J end lost 7 bases, and 16 bases lay between the germline ends. CDR3 sequence reads: CATWGGVLGYTF. CDR3 DNA sequence: TGTGCCACCTGGGGAGGGGTCCTTGGCTACACCTTC.

This chain uses TRBV5-1 with TRBJ2-1, with TRBD1 as a possible D gene (6 bases). Germline V gene lookup returns CDR1 SGHRS and CDR2 YFSETQ. CDR3 length: 13 residues. Trimming removed 4 bases from V and 9 bases from J, with 14 bases in between. The CDR3 region has the DNA TGCGCCAGCAGCCCTAGACAGGATACTGAGCAGTTCTTC. Its protein is CASSPRQDTEQFF.

The chain recombines TRBV3-1 (or the pseudogene TRBV3-2) with TRBJ1-1, with 10 bases identical to TRBD1. This CDR3 is built from 13 residues. Germline V lookup: CDR1 LGHDT, CDR2 YNNKEL (reference sequence). Trimming cost V 1 base and J 11 bases; bases outside gene matches: 4. CDR3 in DNA: TGTGCCAGCAGCCAAGTCCCGACAGGGGGCGCTTTCTTT. The encoded protein is CASSQVPTGGAFF.

The chain joins TRBV7-2 to TRBJ2-5; TRBD1 matches at 7 bases. This CDR3 comprises 15 residues. J gave up 3 bases and V 5 bases, and 9 bases lay outside the gene matches. Per germline, CDR1 SGHTA and CDR2 FQGNSA. CDR3 nucleotide sequence: TGTGCCAGCAGCGGCAGGGGGACGCTTAAAGAGACCCAGTACTTC. It codes for CASSGRGTLKETQYF.